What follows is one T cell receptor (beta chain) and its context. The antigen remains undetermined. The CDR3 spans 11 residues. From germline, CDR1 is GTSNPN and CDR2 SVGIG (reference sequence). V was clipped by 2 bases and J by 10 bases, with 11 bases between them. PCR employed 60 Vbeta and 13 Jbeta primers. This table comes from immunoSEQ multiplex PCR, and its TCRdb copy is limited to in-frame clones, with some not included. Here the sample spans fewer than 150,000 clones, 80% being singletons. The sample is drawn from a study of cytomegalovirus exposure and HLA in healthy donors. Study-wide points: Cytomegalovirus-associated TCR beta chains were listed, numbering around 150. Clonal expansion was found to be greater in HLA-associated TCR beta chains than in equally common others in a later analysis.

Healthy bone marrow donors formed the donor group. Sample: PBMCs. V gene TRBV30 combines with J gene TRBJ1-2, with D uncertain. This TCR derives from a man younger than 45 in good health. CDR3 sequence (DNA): TGTGCCTGGAGTTTTTACAGCATCTACACCTTC. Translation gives CAWSFYSIYTF.